This passage covers 7 T cell receptor beta chains from one sample sequenced in a study of OX40 agonist ivuxolimab in advanced cancers. Libraries were prepared by immunoSEQ multiplex PCR; TCRdb keeps only in-frame clonotypes and omits some of them. The table includes 25,000 to 35,000 clones, 75% to 90% detected once. Sample: CD4+ or CD8+ T cells sorted from blood, taken in a trial of the OX40 agonist ivuxolimab. These receptors all come from an adult with an advanced solid tumor such as melanoma, head and neck, liver or kidney cancer.

The chain combines TRBV4-1 with TRBJ2-3; D might be TRBD2 (5 bases). V was trimmed by 0 bases and J by 6 bases, leaving 13 bases between them. The CDR3 length is 15 residues. Germline V CDR1 and CDR2: MGHRA, YSYEKL. The CDR3 spells CASSQEGSPLDTQYF. For the CDR3, the DNA is TGCGCCAGCAGCCAAGAGGGGAGTCCCTTGGATACGCAGTATTTT.

The CDR3 region has the DNA TGTGCCAACCACGGGAGTGGGGCAGGGAACACCTACGAGCAGTACTTC. It yields the protein CANHGSGAGNTYEQYF. The chain has TRBV2 and TRBJ2-7, with a tentative D call TRBD2 (6 bases). Trimming pared 10 bases from V and 2 bases from J, leaving 24 bases between. The germline V gene encodes CDR1 SNHLY and CDR2 FYNNEI. The CDR3 runs 16 residues.

This clone was recorded once. The chain combines TRBV6-1 with TRBJ2-3; TRBD1 agrees at 7 bases. This CDR3 is built from 18 residues. V was clipped by 2 bases and J by 1 base; unmatched bases: 12. Germline V CDR1 and CDR2: MNHNS, SASEGT. The CDR3 DNA is TGTGCCAGCAGTGAATTCGACAGGGTAACGGTGCGCACAGATACGCAGTATTTT. Protein sequence: CASSEFDRVTVRTDTQYF.

The gene calls are TRBV5-1 and TRBJ1-5; the D is unclear. Germline CDR1 is SGHRS and CDR2 is YFSETQ. The CDR3 has 15 residues. With 0 bases removed from V and 0 bases from J, the gap between germline ends came to 7 bases. The CDR3 DNA reads TGCGCCAGCAGCTTGGCCCCGGGTAGCAATCAGCCCCAGCATTTT. Amino acid sequence: CASSLAPGSNQPQHF.

V usage is TRBV27 and J usage is TRBJ2-3; D is possibly TRBD2 (6 bases). The V gene lost 4 bases and the J gene lost 2 bases, with 13 bases spanning the gap. Per the germline V gene, CDR1 is MNHEY and CDR2 is SMNVEV (reference sequence). This CDR3 has 15 residues. In DNA, the CDR3 is TGTGCCAGCAGTTACGCTAGCGCGTACACAGATACGCAGTATTTT. This encodes CASSYASAYTDTQYF.

The rearrangement links TRBV7-8 to TRBJ2-1; tentatively, D is TRBD2 (5 bases). The CDR3 covers 17 residues. Germline values: CDR1 SGHVS, CDR2 FQNEAQ. Trimming took off 1 base at V and 1 base at J, with 14 bases between the two ends. The CDR3 region has the DNA TGTGCCAGCAGCTTAGATGTGGCGGGCCAGTCCTACAATGAGCAGTTCTTC. It encodes CASSLDVAGQSYNEQFF.

The chain joins TRBV14 to TRBJ2-7, with 8 bases identical to TRBD2. Germline lookup yields CDR1 SGHDN and CDR2 FVKESK. The V and J ends lost 2 bases and 5 bases, in that order; junction bases with no gene match: 8. The CDR3 contains 15 residues. The chain's CDR3 is CASSQRLASSDEQYF. The CDR3 DNA is TGTGCCAGCAGCCAACGACTAGCGTCTTCCGACGAGCAGTACTTC. The whole variable domain, remainder taken from reference TRBV14 and TRBJ2-7, is EAGVTQFPSHSVIEKGQTVTLRCDPISGHDNLYWYRRVMGKEIKFLLHFVKESKQDESGMPNNRFLAERTGGTYSTLKVQPAELEDSGVYFCASSQRLASSDEQYFGPGTRLTVT.